Listed here are 14 T cell receptor beta chains from one sample, sequenced in a study of blood T cells in healthy people across ages (dated by TCRdb to 2014 to 2015). Library construction relied on 5' RACE. For sequencing, an Illumina HiSeq 2500 was employed. The second PCR ran for about 7 to 11 cycles and used a J-beta primer mix along with a sample-barcoded 5' primer. TCRdb passed the public sequencing reads through fastp at Q25 and MiXCR, retaining productive beta sequences. All rows with the same CDR3 protein become a single entry with the most common DNA and genes. The sample includes about 800,000 distinct CDR3 sequences, with 58% observed a single time. Jointly, the top ten make up about 20% of the sample. Source material: blood. The source of these receptors is a man aged 25 to 40 in good health.

The CDR3 sequence: CSAELRTGSGNEQFF. CDR3 sequence (DNA): TGCAGTGCTGAGTTAAGGACTGGTTCGGGCAATGAGCAGTTCTTC. The J gene is TRBJ2-1, the V gene TRBV20-1; TRBD2 might be the D (5 bases). Trimming stripped 5 bases from V and 6 bases from J, with 20 bases between. Germline V gives CDR1 DFQATT, CDR2 SNEGSKA (reference sequence). CDR3 length: 15 residues.

This clonotype appeared a few times. This chain connects TRBV14 to TRBJ2-1; possible D gene TRBD2, 5 bases. Trimming cost V 1 base and J 9 bases, with 13 bases left between them. The CDR3 spans 14 residues. Germline V gene sequence: CDR1 SGHDN, CDR2 FVKESK. The CDR3 reads CASSQALAMGEQFF. The CDR3 bases are TGTGCCAGCAGCCAAGCTCTAGCCATGGGTGAGCAGTTCTTC.

The chain is built from TRBV7-9 and TRBJ1-2; D is undetermined. Germline CDR1 SEHNR, CDR2 FQNEAQ (reference sequence). The CDR3 totals 16 residues. V gave up 5 bases and J gave up 6 bases, with 22 bases separating them. In DNA, the CDR3 is TGTGCCAGCAGCAATTATTCAAGTCCCGGAGGTGATGGCTACACCTTC. Its protein product is CASSNYSSPGGDGYTF.

CDR3: CASSQEGEETQYF. The DNA for the CDR3 is TGCGCCAGCAGCCAAGAGGGGGAAGAGACCCAGTACTTC. The chain carries TRBV4-3 and TRBJ2-5; D assignment may be TRBD1 or TRBD2 (5 bases each). This CDR3 comprises 13 residues. CDR1 is LGHNA and CDR2 is YSLEER in the germline V gene. Trimming stripped 0 bases from V and 3 bases from J, with 5 bases between.

The V and J genes are TRBV10-3 and TRBJ2-5; D uncertain. Germline V gene sequence: CDR1 ENHRY, CDR2 SYGVKD. Trimming cost V 5 bases and J 7 bases, with 17 bases left between them. The CDR3 consists of 14 residues. In nucleotides, the CDR3 is TGTGCCATCAGTCCCCGGGCCAACGGCGGGACCCAGTACTTC. Translating gives CAISPRANGGTQYF.

The genes are TRBV6-1 and TRBJ2-5; D is ambiguous. Germline values: CDR1 MNHNS, CDR2 SASEGT. The CDR3 consists of 13 residues. V was cut by 3 bases and J by 6 bases, with 11 bases left in between. The CDR3 sequence: CASSEGPLKTQYF. The DNA for the CDR3 is TGTGCCAGCAGTGAGGGTCCTTTGAAGACCCAGTACTTC.

The chain recombines TRBV5-1 with TRBJ2-7; 9 bases map to TRBD1. CDR1 is SGHRS, CDR2 YFSETQ, per germline. J lost 3 bases, V lost 2 bases, and 9 bases had no gene match. The CDR3 is made up of 16 amino acids. The CDR3 spells CASSFPRDRVSYEQYF. The CDR3 DNA reads as TGCGCCAGCAGCTTCCCCCGGGACAGGGTAAGCTACGAGCAGTACTTC.

This chain joins TRBV3-1 and TRBJ2-4; maybe TRBD2 (6 bases). The last part of the DNA fits TRBJ2-7 better; the J call may be wrong. CDR3 length equals 15 residues. Germline V gene data show CDR1 as LGHDT and CDR2 as YNNKEL (reference sequence). Written as DNA, the CDR3 is TGTGCCAGCAGCCAAGATTTCAGGACTACCTACGAGCAGTACTTC. As protein: CASSQDFRTTYEQYF.

The rearrangement uses TRBV12-3 or TRBV12-4 and TRBJ2-5, with D hard to call. There are 13 residues in the CDR3. Trimming shortened V by 3 bases and J by 5 bases, and 10 bases separated the two germline ends. The CDR3 DNA follows: TGTGCCAGCAGTTTTTGGGTGAAGGAGACCCAGTACTTC. Translation: CASSFWVKETQYF.

The rearrangement uses TRBV3-1 and TRBJ2-7; D call uncertain. In germline, CDR1 is LGHDT, CDR2 YNNKEL (reference sequence). Trimming removed 1 base at V and 3 bases at J, with 10 bases between. The CDR3 contains 14 residues. CDR3 bases: TGTGCCAGCAGCCAAGGCGATGATAGCTACGAGCAGTACTTC. It translates to CASSQGDDSYEQYF.

The V gene is TRBV5-8, the J gene TRBJ2-3; 10 bases agree with TRBD2. Germline CDR1 is SGHTS and CDR2 is YDEGEE. This CDR3 has 18 residues. J lost 2 bases, V lost 4 bases, and 13 bases had no gene match. The CDR3 sequence is CASSRTTTSGAVTDTQYF. The CDR3 coding sequence is TGTGCCAGCAGCCGAACTACAACTAGCGGGGCAGTCACAGATACGCAGTATTTT.

Written as DNA, the CDR3 is TGCGCCAGCAGCACAAACAGGGGAGCCTCTGGGGCCAACGTCCTGACTTTC. Translation gives CASSTNRGASGANVLTF. V is TRBV5-1 and J is TRBJ2-6; 7 bases align to TRBD1. Germline CDR1 and CDR2: SGHRS and YFSETQ. This CDR3 region has 17 residues. V shed 4 bases and J 0 bases; nucleotides not matched to a gene: 7.

The chain links TRBV3-1 to TRBJ2-1; 7 bases map to TRBD2. The germline V gene has CDR1 LGHDT and CDR2 YNNKEL (reference sequence). Unmatched junction bases numbered 6, after V lost 0 bases and J lost 4 bases. This CDR3 is 16 amino acids long. The CDR3 region is CASSQDLLAMYNEQFF. In nucleotides, the CDR3 is TGTGCCAGCAGCCAAGATTTACTAGCGATGTACAATGAGCAGTTCTTC.

The rearrangement links TRBV7-2 to TRBJ2-5; D remains unclear. The V gene's germline CDR1 is SGHTA and CDR2 FQGNSA. The CDR3 spans 12 residues. Trimming shortened V by 8 bases and J by 11 bases, and 18 bases separated the two germline ends. The CDR3 is CASSQRINEQYF. DNA of the CDR3: TGTGCCAGCTCCCAAAGGATCAATGAGCAGTACTTC. The complete variable domain, with remaining parts taken from reference TRBV7-2 and TRBJ2-5, reads GAGVSQSPSNKVTEKGKDVELRCDPISGHTALYWYRQSLGQGLEFLIYFQGNSAPDKSGLPSDRFSAERTGGSVSTLTIQRTQQEDSAVYLCASSQRINEQYFGPGTRLLVL.